Listed here are 19 T cell receptor beta chains from one sample, sequenced in a study of regulatory T cells in long-lasting Graves disease listed by TCRdb under 2021. Receptors were amplified or captured by multiplex PCR. The instrument was an Illumina HiSeq 4000. CDR3 regions were amplified by Arm-PCR with iRepertoire HTBI primers to construct TCR beta libraries. Clones were called with MiXCR by TCRdb after fastp trimmed the public reads at Q25, and only in-frame beta chains were retained. One record per CDR3 amino acid sequence lists the most common genes and DNA. Present in this sample are roughly 440,000 distinct CDR3 sequences, roughly 15% of which were seen just once. 23% of the sample lies in the top ten. The time point label for this specimen denotes: newly diagnosed GD, antithyroid drugs for less than 3 months. For both TCR sequencing and RNA sequencing, RNA was extracted from PBMCs using TRIzol.

Another study also made use of these data, one on T cells in Graves' hyperthyroidism and ophthalmopathy.

The material sequenced was peripheral blood mononuclear cells (PBMCs), taken at new diagnosis, from a patient treated with antithyroid drugs. The receptor set was obtained from a woman aged 18-30 years with Graves disease. Donor details come from another sample of the same person, matched by shared clones.

This clonotype came up many times. The V call is TRBV7-2, the J call TRBJ2-7; either TRBD1 or TRBD2 may supply D (6 bases each). The V end lost 1 base, the J end lost 1 base, and 11 bases lay between the germline ends. CDR1 SGHTA and CDR2 FQGNSA come from the germline V gene. There are 15 residues in the CDR3. The CDR3, as DNA: TGTGCCAGCAGCTTAGAAAGGGGGACTTCCTACGAGCAGTACTTC. This sequence encodes CASSLERGTSYEQYF. Together with reference TRBV7-2 and TRBJ2-7, the CDR3 gives the full variable domain: GAGVSQSPSNKVTEKGKDVELRCDPISGHTALYWYRQSLGQGLEFLIYFQGNSAPDKSGLPSDRFSAERTGGSVSTLTIQRTQQEDSAVYLCASSLERGTSYEQYFGPGTRLTVT.

This rearrangement joins TRBV10-1 to TRBJ1-5; D might be TRBD1 (5 bases). Germline CDR1 WNHNN, CDR2 SYGVQD (reference sequence). The CDR3 covers 14 residues. The germline V and J ends were trimmed by 8 bases and 2 bases, with 13 bases remaining between them. CDR3 sequence reads: CASPVGRRNQPQHF. In nucleotides, the CDR3 is TGCGCCAGCCCTGTGGGACGGCGCAATCAGCCCCAGCATTTT.

The count of this clonotype is one. This rearrangement joins TRBV7-8 to TRBJ2-7, with D uncertain. With 0 bases removed from V and 6 bases from J, the gap between germline ends came to 12 bases. The CDR3 covers 14 residues. The germline V gene has CDR1 SGHVS and CDR2 FQNEAQ. The CDR3 bases are TGTGCCAGCAGCTTAGCCCCTAGTAGGGCCGAGCAGTACTTC. It translates to CASSLAPSRAEQYF.

The rearrangement joins TRBV3-1 to TRBJ1-2, with D unclear. There are 11 residues in the CDR3. Between the trimmed V and J ends, which lost 6 bases and 4 bases, there was a span of 6 bases. Germline V gene data show CDR1 as LGHDT and CDR2 as YNNKEL (reference sequence). This CDR3 reads CASSAIYGYTF. As DNA, the CDR3 is TGTGCCAGCAGTGCAATCTATGGCTACACCTTC.

This clonotype was counted ten times or more. The rearrangement joins TRBV28 to TRBJ2-3; D may correspond to TRBD1 or TRBD2 (5 bases each). V dropped 5 bases and J dropped 4 bases, with 16 bases sitting between them. The length of the CDR3 is 15 residues. Per the germline V gene, CDR1 is MDHEN and CDR2 is SYDVKM. The CDR3, as DNA: TGTGCCAGCAGTATTACCCCCGGGACCCCAGATACGCAGTATTTT. This encodes CASSITPGTPDTQYF. Full variable domain (outside the CDR3, taken from reference TRBV28 and TRBJ2-3): DVKVTQSSRYLVKRTGEKVFLECVQDMDHENMFWYRQDPGLGLRLIYFSYDVKMKEKGDIPEGYSVSREKKERFSLILESASTNQTSMYLCASSITPGTPDTQYFGPGTRLTVL.

A note on this clonotype: This may be a read error: a much more frequent sequence differs by one nucleotide. V gene TRBV27 combines with J gene TRBJ2-1, with 7 positions matching TRBD2. The length of the CDR3 is 14 residues. CDR1 MNHEY and CDR2 SMNVEV come from the germline V gene (reference sequence). The CDR3 region is CDSSLGKAGNEQFF. The CDR3 bases are TGTGACAGCAGTTTAGGAAAAGCGGGGAATGAGCAGTTCTTC.

This clonotype was seen a handful of times. The rearrangement uses TRBV29-1 and TRBJ1-1, with D unclear. The V and J ends lost 3 bases and 6 bases respectively, with 5 bases between them. The germline V gene encodes CDR1 SQVTM and CDR2 ANQGSEA. The CDR3 totals 10 residues. This chain's CDR3 is CSVDGPEAFF. DNA for the CDR3: TGCAGCGTTGACGGCCCTGAAGCTTTCTTT.

There are many counts of this clonotype. This chain connects TRBV6-2 or TRBV6-3 to TRBJ2-7, with D perhaps TRBD1 or TRBD2 (5 bases each). The CDR3 runs 14 residues. Trimming cost V 4 bases and J 3 bases, with 13 bases left between them. The germline V gene has CDR1 MNHEY and CDR2 SVGEGT. Here the CDR3 reads CASSFTGPYYEQYF. The CDR3 nucleotides read TGTGCCAGCAGTTTCACGGGACCGTACTACGAGCAGTACTTC.

This clonotype was detected only a few times. This is likely a read error, given that the CDR3 carries no conserved phenylalanine or tryptophan at its end. V gene TRBV2 combines with J gene TRBJ2-2; 9 bases fit TRBD1. The ends lost 6 bases at V and 7 bases at J; junction bases unmatched: 3. CDR1 and CDR2 from the germline V gene are SNHLY and FYNNEI. The CDR3 contains 13 residues. Here the CDR3 DNA reads TGTGCCAGCAGAGGACAGGGGATCGGGGAGCTGTTTTCT. The encoded protein is CASRGQGIGELFS.

This clonotype showed up many times. This chain joins TRBV7-6 and TRBJ2-1; D perhaps matches TRBD2 (6 bases). Germline values: CDR1 SGHVS, CDR2 FNYEAQ. This CDR3 has 11 amino acids. Trimming took 8 bases from V and 7 from J, leaving 9 bases between them. CDR3 loop: CASGTENEQFF. The CDR3, as DNA: TGTGCCAGCGGGACTGAAAATGAGCAGTTCTTC.

This clonotype was observed many times. This chain joins TRBV27 and TRBJ2-3; TRBD1 aligns across 12 bases. The CDR3 covers 16 residues. V lost 7 bases and J lost 5; bases outside the gene matches: 10. Germline V gives CDR1 MNHEY, CDR2 SMNVEV (reference sequence). CDR3 sequence: CASTLMGTGGIDTQYF. The CDR3 DNA follows: TGTGCCAGCACCTTAATGGGGACAGGGGGCATAGATACGCAGTATTTT.

This clonotype was observed at least ten times. CDR3 nucleotide sequence: TGTGCCAGCAGACCAGTTGGGACAGACATGACCTACGAGCAGTACTTC. Amino acid sequence: CASRPVGTDMTYEQYF. This chain uses TRBV6-1 with TRBJ2-7; 7 bases are a match to TRBD1. This CDR3 is built from 16 residues. Germline V gives CDR1 MNHNS, CDR2 SASEGT. V trimming: 6 bases; J trimming: 2 bases; junction bases outside the gene matches: 13.

With regard to this clonotype: A much larger clone sits a single nucleotide away, making a read error possible. The chain joins TRBV5-1 to TRBJ2-1; either TRBD1 or TRBD2 may fit D (5 bases each). The CDR3 is made up of 15 amino acids. The germline gives CDR1 SGHRS, CDR2 YFSETQ. CDR3: CASSDRDPRVDEQSF. The CDR3 nucleotides are TGCGCCAGCAGCGACCGGGACCCCAGGGTCGATGAGCAGTCCTTC.

The chain recombines TRBV6-5 with TRBJ1-1; 8 positions agree with TRBD1. CDR3 size: 16 residues. Germline V gene data show CDR1 as MNHEY and CDR2 as SVGAGI. The V gene end was trimmed by 2 bases and the J gene end by 4 bases; junction bases not matched to a gene: 9. The CDR3 here is CASSYPGQGQVTEAFF. The DNA of the CDR3 is TGTGCCAGCAGTTACCCAGGACAGGGACAAGTCACTGAAGCTTTCTTT.

The chain is built from TRBV12-5 and TRBJ2-1, with TRBD2 matching 7 bases. Per the germline V gene, CDR1 is LGHNT and CDR2 is FRNRAP. The CDR3 is 15 amino acids. J was trimmed by 1 base and V by 6 bases; bases with no gene match: 6. For the CDR3, the DNA is TGTGCTAGTGGAACCAGCGGGGTATCCTACAATGAGCAGTTCTTC. It encodes CASGTSGVSYNEQFF.

In its sample, this clonotype was seen many times. The chain carries TRBV6-1 and TRBJ2-1, with D unresolved. Germline V lookup: CDR1 MNHNS, CDR2 SASEGT. Trimming removed 8 bases at V and 6 bases at J, with 8 bases between. This CDR3 region has 11 residues. CDR3 bases: TGTGCCAGCGCATTGGGCAATGAGCAGTTCTTC. It is translated as CASALGNEQFF.

The sample holds many counts of this clonotype. This chain uses TRBV5-1 with TRBJ1-1, with D perhaps matching TRBD1 (6 bases). The V gene lost 3 bases and the J gene lost 0 bases, with 12 bases spanning the gap. Germline-derived CDR1 and CDR2 are SGHRS and YFSETQ. The CDR3 is made up of 15 amino acids. The CDR3 is CASSYLDSMNTEAFF. DNA for the CDR3: TGCGCCAGCAGCTACCTGGACAGCATGAACACTGAAGCTTTCTTT.

This clonotype was found many times. The chain couples TRBV7-8 to TRBJ2-1; 7 bases agree with TRBD2. With 4 bases clipped from V and 13 bases from J, the junction kept 7 bases outside the gene matches. This CDR3 is built from 12 residues. Germline-derived CDR1 and CDR2 are SGHVS and FQNEAQ. The CDR3 sequence is CASSYGRGEQFF. The CDR3 bases are TGTGCCAGCAGCTATGGGAGGGGTGAACAGTTCTTC.

This clonotype turned up a few times. The V gene is TRBV12-3 or TRBV12-4, the J gene TRBJ1-5; a weak D match, TRBD1 (5 bases). This CDR3 region has 16 residues. Trimming shortened V by 3 bases and J by 0 bases, and 12 bases separated the two germline ends. For the CDR3, the DNA is TGTGCCAGCAGTTTTTGGGGCGTAAATAGCAATCAGCCCCAGCATTTT. Translated: CASSFWGVNSNQPQHF.